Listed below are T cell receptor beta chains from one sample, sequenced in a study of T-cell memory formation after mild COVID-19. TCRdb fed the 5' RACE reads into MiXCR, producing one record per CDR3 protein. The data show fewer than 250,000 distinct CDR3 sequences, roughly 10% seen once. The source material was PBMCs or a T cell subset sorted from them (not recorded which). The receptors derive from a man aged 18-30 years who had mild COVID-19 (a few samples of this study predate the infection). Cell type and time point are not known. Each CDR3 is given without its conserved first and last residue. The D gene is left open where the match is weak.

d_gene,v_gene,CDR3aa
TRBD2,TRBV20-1,SARDPSGGTDTQY
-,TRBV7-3,ASARDKTDTQY
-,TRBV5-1,ASSLRQPYEQY
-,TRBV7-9,ASSPRGGQNTEAF
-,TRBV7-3,ASSLIGGANTDTQY
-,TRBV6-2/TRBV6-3,ASSLRTGLTAQY
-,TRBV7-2,ASNGIPGSGYT
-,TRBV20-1,SAPTLNPYSNQPQH
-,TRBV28,ASSFGAGDTQY
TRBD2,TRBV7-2,ASSLRLAGASYEQY
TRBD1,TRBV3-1,ASSRLRTGRETQY
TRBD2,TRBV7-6,ASSQLAGGRPEQF
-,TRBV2,ASRMSWGQPQH
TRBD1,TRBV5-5,ASSAGTGAREAF
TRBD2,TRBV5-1,ASSEGLAGGPDTQY
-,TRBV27,ASSSGTPRRGYT
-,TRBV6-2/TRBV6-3,ASSSYTRHEQF
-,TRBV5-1,ASSFGELNTEAF
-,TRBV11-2,ASSPPPLDTQY
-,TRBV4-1,ASSQVGRTPH
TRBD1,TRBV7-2,ASSLGQGNVLT
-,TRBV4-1,ASSQGALGHTGELF
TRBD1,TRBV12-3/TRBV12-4,ASSWDRASDTQY
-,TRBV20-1,SAGPGRETQY
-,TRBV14,ASSQGFTNTGELF
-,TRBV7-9,ASSRELGNEQF
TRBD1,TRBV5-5,ASSVTGAPGETEAF
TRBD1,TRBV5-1,ASSPTGVNQPQH
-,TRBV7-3,ASSLGSDTGELF
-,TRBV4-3,ASSQVYLAADTQY
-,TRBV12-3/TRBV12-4,ASSPRSWPATNEKLF
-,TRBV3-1,ASSQFLGVEQF
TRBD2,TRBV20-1,SAPTSGDYYEQY
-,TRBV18,ASSTRGQETQY
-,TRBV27,ASSLYVNRFEQY
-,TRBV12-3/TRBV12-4,ASSFTGIDTGELF
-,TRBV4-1,ASSQVGFRGRDQPQH
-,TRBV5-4,ASSLGGSRTKETQY
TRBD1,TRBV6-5,ASISTGGVGYT
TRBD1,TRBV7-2,ASSSSFGQGRNEQF
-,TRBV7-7,ASSLGSGNGETQY